This TCR beta chain is drawn from a study of beta chain features in type 1 diabetes. Of the isolated RNA, all was reverse transcribed, and so the sequenced material was expressed TCRB transcripts. The table came from immunoSEQ multiplex PCR; TCRdb's copy has only in-frame clones and leaves some out. In the table there are about 370,000 clones, roughly 9.8% of which are singletons. Study outcomes and limitations: Naive, central memory and regulatory TCRB repertoires appeared more similar among patients than healthy donors. Although PCR might favor shorter templates, it would do so equally in patients and controls. TCRB CDR3s were moderately but significantly shorter in Type 1 diabetes patients in all four CD4+ subsets.

Donors underwent one heparinised blood draw, about 120 mL on average. Germline loops: CDR1 MNHNY, CDR2 SVGAGI (reference sequence). The CDR3 sequence is 14 residues long. The V gene lost 5 bases and the J gene lost 6 bases, with 14 bases spanning the gap. Comments on this clone: Its antigen remains unknown.

J is TRBJ2-1 and V is TRBV6-6; no definite D call. This TCR was sampled from a man aged 25-40 years with type 1 diabetes. Input material: central memory CD4+ T cells from blood. In DNA, the CDR3 is TGTGCCAGCAGTAGGTGGCAGTTTGCCAATGAGCAGTTCTTC. Translated: CASSRWQFANEQFF.